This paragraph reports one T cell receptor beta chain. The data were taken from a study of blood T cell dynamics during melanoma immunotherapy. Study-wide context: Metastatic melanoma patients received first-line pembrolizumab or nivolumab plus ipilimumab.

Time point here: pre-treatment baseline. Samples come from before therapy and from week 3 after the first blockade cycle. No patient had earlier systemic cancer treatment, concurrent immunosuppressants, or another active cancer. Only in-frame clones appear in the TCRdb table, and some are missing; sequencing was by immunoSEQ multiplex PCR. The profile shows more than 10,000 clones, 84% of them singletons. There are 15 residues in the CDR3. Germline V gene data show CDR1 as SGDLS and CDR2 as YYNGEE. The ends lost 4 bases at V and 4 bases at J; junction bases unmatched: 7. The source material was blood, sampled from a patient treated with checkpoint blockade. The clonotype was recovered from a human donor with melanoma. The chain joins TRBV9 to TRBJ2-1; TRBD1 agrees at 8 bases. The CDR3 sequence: CASSLGQGRYNEQFF. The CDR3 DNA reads TGTGCCAGCAGCCTCGGACAGGGCCGATACAATGAGCAGTTCTTC.